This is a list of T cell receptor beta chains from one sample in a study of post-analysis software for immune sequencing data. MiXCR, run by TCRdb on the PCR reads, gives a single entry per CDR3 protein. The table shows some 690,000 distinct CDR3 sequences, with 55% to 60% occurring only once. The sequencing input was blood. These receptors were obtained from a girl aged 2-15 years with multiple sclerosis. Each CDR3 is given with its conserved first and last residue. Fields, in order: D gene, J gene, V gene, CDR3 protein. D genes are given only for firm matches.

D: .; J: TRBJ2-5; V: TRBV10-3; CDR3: CAISESRAVASETQYF
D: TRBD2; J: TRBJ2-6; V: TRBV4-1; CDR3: CASSQDVAGGPWYYGANVLTF
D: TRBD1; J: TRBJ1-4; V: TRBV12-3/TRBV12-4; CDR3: CASGPVGQGDEKLFF
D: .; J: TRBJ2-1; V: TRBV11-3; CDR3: CASSSVGPYNEQFF
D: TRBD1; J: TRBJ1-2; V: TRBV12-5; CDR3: CASGPTAPRQGHSCGYTF
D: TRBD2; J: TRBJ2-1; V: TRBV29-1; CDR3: CSGGGYNNEQFF
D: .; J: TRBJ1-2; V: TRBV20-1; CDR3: CSAETDEVDGYTF
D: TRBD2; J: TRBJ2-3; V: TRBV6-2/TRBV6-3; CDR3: CASSYSARLAGEVADTQYF
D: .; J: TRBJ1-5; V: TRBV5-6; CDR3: CASSTGRGPQHF
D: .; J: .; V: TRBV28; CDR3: CASRPWGPLSYEQYF
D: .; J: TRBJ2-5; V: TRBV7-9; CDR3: CASSLSWGRGETQYF
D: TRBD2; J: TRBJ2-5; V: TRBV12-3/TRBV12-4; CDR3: CASSLSGAEETQYF
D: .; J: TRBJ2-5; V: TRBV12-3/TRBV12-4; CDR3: CASSLALQGGGPETQYF
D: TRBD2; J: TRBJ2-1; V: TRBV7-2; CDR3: CASSPLGLAGVPFF
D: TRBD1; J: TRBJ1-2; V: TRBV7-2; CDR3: CASSLGAGTGAYTF
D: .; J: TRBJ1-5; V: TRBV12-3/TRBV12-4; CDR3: CASSPDRPNQPQHF
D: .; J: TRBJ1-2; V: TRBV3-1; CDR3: CASSQARKFGYTF
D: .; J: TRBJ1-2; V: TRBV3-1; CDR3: CASSQRDGYGYTF
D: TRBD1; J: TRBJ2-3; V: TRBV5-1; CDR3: CASVAQGANTQYF
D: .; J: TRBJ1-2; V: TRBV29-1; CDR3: CSVEDPTGLDYGYTF
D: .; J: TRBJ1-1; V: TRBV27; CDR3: CASSFGPQGPEAFF
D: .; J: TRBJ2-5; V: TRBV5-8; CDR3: CASSLGGWETQYF
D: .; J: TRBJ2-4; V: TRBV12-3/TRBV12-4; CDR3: CASSRALGTKNIQYF
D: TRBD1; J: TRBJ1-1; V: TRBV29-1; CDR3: CSVEWLQGVDLGNTEAFF
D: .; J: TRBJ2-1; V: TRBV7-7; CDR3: CAVGLNEQFF
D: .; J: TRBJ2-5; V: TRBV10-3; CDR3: CAISELVSAPRGTQYF
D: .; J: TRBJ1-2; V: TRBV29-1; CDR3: CSAPTGTYGYTF
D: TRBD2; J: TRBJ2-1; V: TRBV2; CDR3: CASSGRLAGSNEQFF
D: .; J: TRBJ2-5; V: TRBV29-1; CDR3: CSVEDLRGGVETQYF
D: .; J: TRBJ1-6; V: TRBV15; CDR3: CATSRARGPGNSPLHF
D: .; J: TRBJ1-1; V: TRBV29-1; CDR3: CSIGEGPGGTEAFF
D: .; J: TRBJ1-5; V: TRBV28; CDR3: CASSPDPASNQPQHF